This T cell receptor (beta chain) is from a study of T cell repertoires in cytomegalovirus infection. Overall study context: Indications of both CMV infection and matching HLA type were provided by public TCR beta signatures.

As regards this clonotype: What it binds is not known.

This CDR3 is 19 amino acids long. V lost 8 bases to trimming and J lost 0 bases; unmatched junction nucleotides: 10. Germline lookup yields CDR1 SNHLY and CDR2 FYNNEI. TCRdb recomputed calls from the reads with MiXCR, one row per CDR3 protein. The sample shows roughly 990,000 distinct CDR3 sequences, 31% of them seen only once. The V call is TRBV2, the J call TRBJ2-1, with TRBD2 matching over 16 bases. The sample consisted of cultured CD8+ T cells from PBMCs, taken from culture after CMV antigen stimulation. The sequence was collected from a human donor in good health (CMV status not recorded). Some clones in this sample may be carry-over from other donors' samples. CDR3 loop: CASFRGGLAGGPSYNEQFF. The CDR3 region has the DNA TGTGCCAGCTTCCGAGGGGGACTAGCGGGGGGGCCCTCCTACAATGAGCAGTTCTTC.